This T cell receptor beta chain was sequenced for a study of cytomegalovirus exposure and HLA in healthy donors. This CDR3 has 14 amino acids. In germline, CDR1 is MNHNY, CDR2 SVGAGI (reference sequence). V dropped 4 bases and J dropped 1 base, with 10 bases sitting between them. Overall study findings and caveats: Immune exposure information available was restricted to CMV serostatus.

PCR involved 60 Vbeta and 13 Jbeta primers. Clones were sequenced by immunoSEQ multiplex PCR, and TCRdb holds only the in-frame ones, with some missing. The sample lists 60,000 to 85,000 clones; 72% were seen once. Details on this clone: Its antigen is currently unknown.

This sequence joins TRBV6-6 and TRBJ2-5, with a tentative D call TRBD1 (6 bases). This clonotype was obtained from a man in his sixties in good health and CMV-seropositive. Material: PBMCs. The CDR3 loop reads CASSSLGGQETQYF. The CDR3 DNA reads TGTGCCAGCAGTTCCCTAGGGGGCCAAGAGACCCAGTACTTC.